This TCR beta chain was found in a study of shared clonotypes between healthy human individuals. This clone turned up a few times. The germline CDR1 and CDR2 sequences are SGDLS and YYNGEE. The junction had 12 bases not matched to a gene; V was cut back by 4 bases and J by 6 bases. The CDR3 totals 15 residues. Some clones are missing from TCRdb's copy, which holds only in-frame ones; the method was immunoSEQ multiplex PCR. The repertoire holds about 1.1 million clones, with approximately 80% as singletons. The sequenced sample consisted of memory CD4+ T cells from PBMCs. This sample's subset: CD45RA-negative fraction. This chain joins TRBV9 and TRBJ2-7; 8 bases fit TRBD2. The sequence derives from a man younger than 30 in good health. Some clones in this sample may be carry-over from other donors' samples. CDR3 DNA sequence: TGTGCCAGCAGCCCCCGTTCGGGAGGGCCCCTCGAGCAGTACTTC. The encoded protein is CASSPRSGGPLEQYF.